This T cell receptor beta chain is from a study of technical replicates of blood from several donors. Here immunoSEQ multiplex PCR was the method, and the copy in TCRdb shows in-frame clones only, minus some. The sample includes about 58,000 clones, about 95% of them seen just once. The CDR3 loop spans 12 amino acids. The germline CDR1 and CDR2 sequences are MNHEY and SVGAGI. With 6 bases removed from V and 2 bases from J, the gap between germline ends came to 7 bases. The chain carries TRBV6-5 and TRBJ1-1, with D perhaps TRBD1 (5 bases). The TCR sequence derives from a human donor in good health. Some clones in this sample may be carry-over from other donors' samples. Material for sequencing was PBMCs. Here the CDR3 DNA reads TGTGCCAGCAGGACAGTAAACACTGAAGCTTTCTTT. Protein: CASRTVNTEAFF.